Listed below are T cell receptor beta chains from one sample, sequenced in a study of blood T cell repertoires in COVID-19. Some clones are missing from TCRdb's copy, which holds only in-frame ones; the method was immunoSEQ multiplex PCR. Among about 260,000 clones, about 85% were seen once, and the ten largest hold under 4.5%. The sequencing input was peripheral blood. These receptors came from a man aged 60 to 69 who had recovered from COVID-19. Both conserved end residues are part of each CDR3. D genes are given only for firm matches. Some rows mark clone size as missing; the rest say once, few, many or name a class of expanded clone.

D gene: TRBD1; clone size: once; V gene: TRBV5-1; J gene: TRBJ1-6; CDR3 DNA: TGCGCCAGCAGCACAGCCGGGACAGCGACGTCATATTCACCCCTCCACTTT; CDR3 protein: CASSTAGTATSYSPLHF
D gene: NA; clone size: NA; V gene: TRBV20-1; J gene: TRBJ2-7; CDR3 DNA: TGCAGTGCTCGGGAGCAGTACTTC; CDR3 protein: CSAREQYF
D gene: TRBD1; clone size: NA; V gene: TRBV5-1; J gene: TRBJ2-7; CDR3 DNA: TGCGCCAGCAGCCTCTCCGGGACAGGGTCCCAGGAGCAGTACTTC; CDR3 protein: CASSLSGTGSQEQYF
D gene: NA; clone size: once; V gene: TRBV5-1; J gene: TRBJ2-7; CDR3 DNA: TGCGCCAGCACCCCGAAGGGAGGAAACTACGAGCAGTACTTC; CDR3 protein: CASTPKGGNYEQYF
D gene: TRBD1; clone size: NA; V gene: TRBV10-3; J gene: TRBJ1-2; CDR3 DNA: TGTGCCATCAGTTCCGGGGCCAACCGACCGGGACAGGCCCGGGGTGGCTACACCTTC; CDR3 protein: CAISSGANRPGQARGGYTF
D gene: NA; clone size: NA; V gene: TRBV7-9; J gene: TRBJ2-1; CDR3 DNA: TGTGCCAGCAGCTTACCCAGGGTAGAAAGGAATGAGCAGTTCTTC; CDR3 protein: CASSLPRVERNEQFF
D gene: TRBD1; clone size: NA; V gene: TRBV2; J gene: TRBJ2-6; CDR3 DNA: TGTGCCAGCAGGGGACAGGGCATTATCTCTGGGGCCAACGTCCTGACTTTC; CDR3 protein: CASRGQGIISGANVLTF
D gene: TRBD1; clone size: NA; V gene: TRBV5-6; J gene: TRBJ1-1; CDR3 DNA: TGTGCCAGCAGCTTGTTTGCTGGTGGCAGGGGGTACCCTCCTGAAGCTTTCTTT; CDR3 protein: CASSLFAGGRGYPPEAFF
D gene: NA; clone size: once; V gene: TRBV7-9; J gene: TRBJ2-3; CDR3 DNA: TGTGCCAGTCGCGGTCTACCCACAGATACGCAGTATTTT; CDR3 protein: CASRGLPTDTQYF
D gene: NA; clone size: NA; V gene: TRBV6-4; J gene: TRBJ2-2; CDR3 DNA: TGTGCCAGCAGTGAACAGCCCCCGGGAAACACCGGGGAGCTGTTTTTT; CDR3 protein: CASSEQPPGNTGELFF
D gene: TRBD1; clone size: NA; V gene: TRBV7-2; J gene: TRBJ1-2; CDR3 DNA: TGTGCCAGCAGCCAGCCAGGGACAGGGAATGGCTACACCTTC; CDR3 protein: CASSQPGTGNGYTF
D gene: TRBD1; clone size: NA; V gene: TRBV6-2/TRBV6-3; J gene: TRBJ1-6; CDR3 DNA: TGTGCCAGCAGTCTAGGACAGGGGTTCAGGTCACCCCTCCACTTT; CDR3 protein: CASSLGQGFRSPLHF
D gene: TRBD1; clone size: NA; V gene: TRBV27; J gene: TRBJ1-5; CDR3 DNA: TGTGCCAGCAGTGAGGACAGGGGGCTAGGGGAGAATCAGCCCCAGCATTTT; CDR3 protein: CASSEDRGLGENQPQHF
D gene: NA; clone size: NA; V gene: TRBV12-3/TRBV12-4; J gene: TRBJ1-5; CDR3 DNA: TGTGCCAGCAGTTTAGGAGCCAATCAGCCCCAGCATTTT; CDR3 protein: CASSLGANQPQHF
D gene: NA; clone size: NA; V gene: TRBV5-1; J gene: TRBJ1-4; CDR3 DNA: TGCGCCAGCAGCCCGGGACAAGCAACTAATGAAAAACTGTTTTTT; CDR3 protein: CASSPGQATNEKLFF
D gene: TRBD1; clone size: once; V gene: TRBV5-1; J gene: TRBJ1-2; CDR3 DNA: TGCGCCAGCAGCTCGCAAGGGACAGGCGCCAATGGCTACACCTTC; CDR3 protein: CASSSQGTGANGYTF
D gene: NA; clone size: NA; V gene: TRBV9; J gene: TRBJ1-1; CDR3 DNA: TGTGCCAGCAGCCCCCTCGGAGGGTTTAACACTGAAGCTTTCTTT; CDR3 protein: CASSPLGGFNTEAFF
D gene: TRBD1; clone size: NA; V gene: TRBV5-1; J gene: TRBJ2-3; CDR3 DNA: TGCGCCAGCAGCGCCCGGGACAGGGGAGATACGCAGTATTTT; CDR3 protein: CASSARDRGDTQYF
D gene: TRBD1; clone size: NA; V gene: TRBV10-1; J gene: TRBJ1-5; CDR3 DNA: TGCGCCAGCAGGGGTGAGAGCAGGGGGGTCGCTGGAAATCAGCCCCAGCATTTT; CDR3 protein: CASRGESRGVAGNQPQHF
D gene: NA; clone size: NA; V gene: TRBV6-1; J gene: TRBJ2-2; CDR3 DNA: TGTGCCAGCAGTGAAGCGGCGGGGTACGTGCCCGGGGAGCTGTTTTTT; CDR3 protein: CASSEAAGYVPGELFF
D gene: NA; clone size: NA; V gene: TRBV19; J gene: TRBJ1-4; CDR3 DNA: TGTGCCACCAGGACAGTTAATGAAAAACTGTTTTTT; CDR3 protein: CATRTVNEKLFF
D gene: NA; clone size: NA; V gene: TRBV29-1; J gene: TRBJ2-7; CDR3 DNA: TGCAGCGTTGACAGGGGCGCTTCAGACGAGCAGTACTTC; CDR3 protein: CSVDRGASDEQYF
D gene: NA; clone size: few; V gene: TRBV6-5; J gene: TRBJ1-2; CDR3 DNA: TGTGCCAGCAGTTACGGCGGGGTATCCTATGGCTACACCTTC; CDR3 protein: CASSYGGVSYGYTF
D gene: TRBD2; clone size: NA; V gene: TRBV11-2; J gene: TRBJ2-1; CDR3 DNA: TGTGCCAGCAGCTCGATACGTGTGGGAGCGGGGGGGCTCGATGAGCAGTTCTTC; CDR3 protein: CASSSIRVGAGGLDEQFF
D gene: NA; clone size: NA; V gene: TRBV6-2/TRBV6-3; J gene: TRBJ2-5; CDR3 DNA: TGTGCCAGCAGTCACGGGACTCTACAAGAGACCCAGTACTTC; CDR3 protein: CASSHGTLQETQYF
D gene: TRBD2; clone size: NA; V gene: TRBV19; J gene: TRBJ2-6; CDR3 DNA: TGTGCCAGTAGTATTGGGACTAGCGCCCTGGGGCGGGCCAACGTCCTGACTTTC; CDR3 protein: CASSIGTSALGRANVLTF
D gene: NA; clone size: NA; V gene: TRBV21-1; J gene: TRBJ1-1; CDR3 DNA: TGTGCCAGCAGCAAAGCCGTGGGGATCGGGGACACTGAAGCTTTCTTT; CDR3 protein: CASSKAVGIGDTEAFF
D gene: NA; clone size: NA; V gene: TRBV7-6; J gene: TRBJ2-3; CDR3 DNA: TGTGCCAGCAGCCCTCTAGCCCACTACGGCACAGATACGCAGTATTTT; CDR3 protein: CASSPLAHYGTDTQYF
D gene: NA; clone size: few; V gene: TRBV9; J gene: TRBJ2-2; CDR3 DNA: TGTGCCAGCAGCGTAGCTTTAAGGGGTAACACCGGGGAGCTGTTTTTT; CDR3 protein: CASSVALRGNTGELFF
D gene: NA; clone size: NA; V gene: TRBV9; J gene: TRBJ2-1; CDR3 DNA: TGTGCCAGCAGCCCTTCTGGCGGCAGCTACAATGAGCAGTTCTTC; CDR3 protein: CASSPSGGSYNEQFF
D gene: TRBD2; clone size: NA; V gene: TRBV4-1; J gene: TRBJ2-3; CDR3 DNA: TGTGCCAGCAGCCAAGAGGTGGGGGGGAGCACAGATACGCAGTATTTT; CDR3 protein: CASSQEVGGSTDTQYF
D gene: NA; clone size: NA; V gene: TRBV5-6; J gene: TRBJ1-5; CDR3 DNA: TGTGCCAGCAGCTTTAGGGGTTACAATCAGCCCCAGCATTTT; CDR3 protein: CASSFRGYNQPQHF
D gene: NA; clone size: few; V gene: TRBV5-1; J gene: TRBJ1-3; CDR3 DNA: TGCGCCAGCAGCTCAGAAACTGGAAACACCATATATTTT; CDR3 protein: CASSSETGNTIYF
D gene: NA; clone size: NA; V gene: TRBV13; J gene: TRBJ1-2; CDR3 DNA: TGTGCCAGCAGCTTAGGGCGGGGTTCGGCCTCTGGCTACACCTTC; CDR3 protein: CASSLGRGSASGYTF
D gene: NA; clone size: NA; V gene: TRBV18; J gene: TRBJ2-2; CDR3 DNA: TGTGCCAGCGCGCGGCAGGGCGGAATTGGGGTCACCGGGGAGCTGTTTTTT; CDR3 protein: CASARQGGIGVTGELFF
D gene: TRBD1; clone size: NA; V gene: TRBV7-2; J gene: TRBJ1-4; CDR3 DNA: TGTGCCAGCAGTAAAGACAGGGGGGATGAAAAACTGTTTTTT; CDR3 protein: CASSKDRGDEKLFF
D gene: NA; clone size: few; V gene: TRBV19; J gene: TRBJ2-2; CDR3 DNA: TGTGCCAGTAGCATACAGGGAAGAGCCGGGGAGCTGTTTTTT; CDR3 protein: CASSIQGRAGELFF
D gene: NA; clone size: NA; V gene: TRBV6-5; J gene: TRBJ2-2; CDR3 DNA: TGTGCCAGCTCCAGAGGAGTTAACACCGGGGAGCTGTTTTTT; CDR3 protein: CASSRGVNTGELFF
D gene: TRBD2; clone size: once; V gene: TRBV6-4; J gene: TRBJ2-1; CDR3 DNA: TGTGCCAGCAGCACGATCCGGGGGGGGTCCTACAATGAGCAGTTCTTC; CDR3 protein: CASSTIRGGSYNEQFF
D gene: NA; clone size: NA; V gene: TRBV7-3; J gene: TRBJ2-5; CDR3 DNA: TGTGCCAGCAGCTTAGGGGGGTTGGAGACCCAGTACTTC; CDR3 protein: CASSLGGLETQYF
D gene: TRBD1; clone size: NA; V gene: TRBV7-2; J gene: TRBJ2-4; CDR3 DNA: TGTGCCAGCAGCTTTCAGCCCGGGACAGGGCAAAACATTCAGTACTTC; CDR3 protein: CASSFQPGTGQNIQYF
D gene: NA; clone size: NA; V gene: TRBV7-9; J gene: TRBJ1-3; CDR3 DNA: TGTGCCAGCAGCTTGCCAGGAAGCTCTGGAAACACCATATATTTT; CDR3 protein: CASSLPGSSGNTIYF
D gene: TRBD1; clone size: NA; V gene: TRBV2; J gene: TRBJ1-6; CDR3 DNA: TGTGCCAGCAGTGAAGGGACGGGACAGGGCTCACCCCTCCACTTT; CDR3 protein: CASSEGTGQGSPLHF
D gene: NA; clone size: NA; V gene: TRBV5-1; J gene: TRBJ1-1; CDR3 DNA: TGCGCCAGCAGCTTGGAAGGCCGGGTCTTAGAAGCTTTCTTT; CDR3 protein: CASSLEGRVLEAFF
D gene: TRBD2; clone size: NA; V gene: TRBV18; J gene: TRBJ2-5; CDR3 DNA: TGTGCCAGCTTAGCGTCCGGGGGGGAGACCCAGTACTTC; CDR3 protein: CASLASGGETQYF
D gene: NA; clone size: NA; V gene: TRBV19; J gene: TRBJ2-5; CDR3 DNA: TGTGCCAGTAGTGGGAGAGGAGAGACCCAGTACTTC; CDR3 protein: CASSGRGETQYF
D gene: NA; clone size: NA; V gene: TRBV27; J gene: TRBJ1-1; CDR3 DNA: TGTGCCAGCAGTTTAGTTGACAGGACTGAAGCTTTCTTT; CDR3 protein: CASSLVDRTEAFF
D gene: NA; clone size: once; V gene: TRBV27; J gene: TRBJ2-1; CDR3 DNA: TGTGCCAGCAGGAGTATGGGGGGGGCCAGACACAATGAGCAGTTCTTC; CDR3 protein: CASRSMGGARHNEQFF
D gene: NA; clone size: NA; V gene: TRBV4-1; J gene: TRBJ2-2; CDR3 DNA: TGCGCCAGCAGCCAAGAGCCGGGGAACACCGGGGAGCTGTTTTTT; CDR3 protein: CASSQEPGNTGELFF
D gene: NA; clone size: NA; V gene: TRBV9; J gene: TRBJ2-3; CDR3 DNA: TGTGCCAGCAGCGTAGGGACACTAAGCACAGATACGCAGTATTTT; CDR3 protein: CASSVGTLSTDTQYF
D gene: NA; clone size: NA; V gene: TRBV5-1; J gene: TRBJ2-3; CDR3 DNA: TGCGCCAGCAGCTTCAAAAAGCCCTCCAGGGATCCCACCACCACAGATACGCAGTATTTT; CDR3 protein: CASSFKKPSRDPTTTDTQYF
D gene: NA; clone size: NA; V gene: TRBV2; J gene: TRBJ2-7; CDR3 DNA: TGTGCCAGCAGCCTCACTGCTTACGAGCAGTACTTC; CDR3 protein: CASSLTAYEQYF
D gene: TRBD2; clone size: once; V gene: TRBV6-5; J gene: TRBJ2-1; CDR3 DNA: TGTGCCAGCATCCTCACTAGCGGGGCTTACAATGAGCAGTTCTTC; CDR3 protein: CASILTSGAYNEQFF